This T cell receptor beta chain was found in a study of T cells in Graves' hyperthyroidism and ophthalmopathy. Whole-study findings and limits: From stable hyperthyroidism, ophthalmopathy was separated by a 13 V-J model.

Trimming cost V 8 bases and J 0 bases, with 12 bases left between them. Germline-derived CDR1 and CDR2 are SGHTA and FQGTGA. This CDR3 has 14 amino acids. TCR beta CDR3 sequences were amplified from RNA transcripts. HTBI primers were used for first-round RT-PCR of the TCR CDR3. TCRdb reanalysed the multiplex PCR reads using MiXCR and keeps one entry per CDR3 protein. The sample has roughly 170,000 distinct CDR3 sequences, more than 15% seen once. This clonotype showed up many times. The target antigen is unknown. The chain couples TRBV7-3 to TRBJ2-3; D assignment may be TRBD1 or TRBD2 (5 bases each). Material for sequencing was blood. The origin of this receptor is a woman aged 45-60 years with Graves' hyperthyroidism. DNA for the CDR3: TGTGCCAGCGCCAGGGACCTCAGCACAGATACGCAGTATTTT. The encoded protein is CASARDLSTDTQYF.